A single sample is the source of the 13 T cell receptor beta chains below, sequenced in a study of T cell responses to AZD1222 COVID-19 vaccine. Clones were read by immunoSEQ multiplex PCR, and TCRdb kept only the in-frame ones, dropping some. This table has tens of thousands of clones, roughly 89% appearing once. Sequenced here: peripheral blood, sampled 28 days after the second AZD1222 dose. The receptor set was obtained from an adult who received the AZD1222 COVID-19 vaccine.

This chain uses TRBV6-5 with TRBJ1-3; maybe TRBD1 (5 bases). The CDR3 runs 15 residues. V dropped 0 bases and J dropped 1 base, with 7 bases sitting between them. From germline, CDR1 is MNHEY and CDR2 SVGAGI. CDR3 in DNA: TGTGCCAGCAGTTACTCCCGGGGGTCTGGAAACACCATATATTTT. Translated, it gives CASSYSRGSGNTIYF.

This chain joins TRBV6-5 and TRBJ2-3; 9 positions agree with TRBD2. The CDR3 is 15 residues long. CDR1 is MNHEY, CDR2 SVGAGI, per germline. J gave up 4 bases and V 6 bases, and 8 bases lay outside the gene matches. CDR3 DNA sequence: TGTGCCAGCAGAATAGCGGGGGTTTTTGCAGATACGCAGTATTTT. It is translated as CASRIAGVFADTQYF.

The chain carries TRBV6-4 and TRBJ1-1, with D unresolved. This CDR3 comprises 13 residues. CDR1 and CDR2 from the germline V gene are MRHNA and SNTAGT. Between the trimmed V and J ends, which lost 3 bases and 3 bases, there was a span of 8 bases. As DNA, the CDR3 is TGTGCCAGCAGTGAAGGGAGGGACACTGAAGCTTTCTTT. Residues: CASSEGRDTEAFF.

The rearrangement joins TRBV6-1 to TRBJ1-2, with 11 positions matching TRBD1. The length of the CDR3 is 18 residues. V lost 2 bases to trimming and J lost 0 bases; unmatched junction nucleotides: 8. Germline CDR1 reads MNHNS; CDR2 reads SASEGT. CDR3 region: CASSERSDRGPSNYGYTF. CDR3 sequence (DNA): TGTGCCAGCAGTGAAAGGTCGGACAGGGGGCCCTCTAACTATGGCTACACCTTC.

The rearrangement uses TRBV6-5 and TRBJ2-1; TRBD1 aligns across 8 bases. The CDR3 sequence is 15 residues long. Germline CDR1 is MNHEY and CDR2 is SVGAGI. The V segment lost 2 bases and the J segment 7 bases; nucleotides outside the gene matches: 7. CDR3 nucleotides: TGTGCCAGCAGTTACGGGCAGGGGGCCAAGAATGAGCAGTTCTTC. Translating it yields CASSYGQGAKNEQFF.

The rearrangement joins TRBV30 to TRBJ2-7; D remains unclear. The V and J ends lost 0 bases and 0 bases respectively, with 12 bases between them. The germline V gene encodes CDR1 GTSNPN and CDR2 SVGIG (reference sequence). This CDR3 is built from 15 residues. The DNA of the CDR3 is TGTGCCTGGAGTGTAAAGGCGGCCCCCTCCTACGAGCAGTACGTC. Protein product: CAWSVKAAPSYEQYV.

In regard to this clone: The CDR3 carries no conserved terminal phenylalanine or tryptophan, so it likely arises from a read error. Because the CDR3's place on the DNA is in doubt, the DNA is left out and the CDR3 is given as listed by TCRdb. The rearrangement joins TRBV6-4 to TRBJ1-3. CDR1 is MRHNA, CDR2 SNTAGT, per germline. The CDR3 is 10 amino acids in total, end residues counted. CDR3 protein: CASSDSTARD.

The chain links TRBV27 to TRBJ2-6, with D unclear. Trimming cost V 5 bases and J 1 base, with 3 bases left between them. CDR3 length: 13 residues. Per the germline V gene, CDR1 is MNHEY and CDR2 is SMNVEV (reference sequence). This chain's CDR3 is CASSRSGANVLTF. DNA of the CDR3: TGTGCCAGCAGTAGGTCTGGGGCCAACGTCCTGACTTTC.

This chain joins TRBV4-2 and TRBJ2-7, with a tentative D call TRBD1 (5 bases). This CDR3 has 15 residues. Germline V CDR1 and CDR2: LGHNA, YNFKEQ. Trimming removed 0 bases at V and 2 bases at J, with 11 bases between. The CDR3 DNA sequence: TGTGCCAGCAGCCAAGATGACAGCAGGGCCTACGAGCAGTACTTC. Translated: CASSQDDSRAYEQYF.

This clone is classed as medium-sized. This chain uses TRBV7-9 with TRBJ1-5; D gene uncertain. The CDR3 is made up of 16 amino acids. CDR1 SEHNR and CDR2 FQNEAQ come from the germline V gene (reference sequence). V shed 1 base and J shed 1 base, with 11 bases lying between them. The CDR3 reads CASSLVGTGSNQPQHF. The CDR3 DNA reads as TGTGCCAGCAGCTTAGTAGGTACGGGCAGCAATCAGCCCCAGCATTTT.

The chain joins TRBV28 to TRBJ2-7; 11 bases are shared with TRBD2. This CDR3 comprises 15 residues. Germline V gene lookup returns CDR1 MDHEN and CDR2 SYDVKM. The J segment lost 4 bases and the V segment lost 3 bases, leaving 5 bases of the junction unmatched. The CDR3 nucleotides are TGTGCCAGCAGTTTCGCCGGGACTAGCGGTTACGAGCAGTACTTC. Its translation is CASSFAGTSGYEQYF.

The rearrangement joins TRBV24-1 to TRBJ2-7; no firm D call. In germline, CDR1 is KGHDR, CDR2 SFDVKD. V dropped 8 bases and J dropped 2 bases, with 3 bases sitting between them. The length of the CDR3 is 10 residues. CDR3 amino acids: CATTAYEQYV. The DNA of the CDR3 is TGTGCCACCACCGCCTACGAGCAGTACGTC.

The V gene is TRBV7-8, the J gene TRBJ2-7, with D perhaps TRBD1 or TRBD2 (5 bases each). The CDR3 is 14 residues long. CDR1 and CDR2 from the germline V gene are SGHVS and FQNEAQ. Trimming pared 3 bases from V and 6 bases from J, leaving 15 bases between. Here the CDR3 DNA reads TGTGCCAGCAGCTTTCGGGCCGAGGGGCGCGAGCAGTACGTC. Protein product: CASSFRAEGREQYV.